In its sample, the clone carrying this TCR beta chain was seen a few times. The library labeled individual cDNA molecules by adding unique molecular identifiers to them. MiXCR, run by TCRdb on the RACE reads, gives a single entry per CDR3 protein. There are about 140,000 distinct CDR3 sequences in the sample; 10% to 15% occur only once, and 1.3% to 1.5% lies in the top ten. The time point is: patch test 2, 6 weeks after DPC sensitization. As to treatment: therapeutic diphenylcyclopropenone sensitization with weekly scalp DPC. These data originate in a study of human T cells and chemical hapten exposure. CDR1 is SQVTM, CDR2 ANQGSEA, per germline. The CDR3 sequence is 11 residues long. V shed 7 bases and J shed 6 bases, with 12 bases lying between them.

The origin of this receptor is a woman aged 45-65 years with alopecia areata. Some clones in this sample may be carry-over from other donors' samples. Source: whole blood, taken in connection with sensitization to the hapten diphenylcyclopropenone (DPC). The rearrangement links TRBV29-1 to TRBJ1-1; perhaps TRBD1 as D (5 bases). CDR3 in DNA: TGCAGCGCAGGGACCCCCCCTGAAGCTTTCTTT. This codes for CSAGTPPEAFF.